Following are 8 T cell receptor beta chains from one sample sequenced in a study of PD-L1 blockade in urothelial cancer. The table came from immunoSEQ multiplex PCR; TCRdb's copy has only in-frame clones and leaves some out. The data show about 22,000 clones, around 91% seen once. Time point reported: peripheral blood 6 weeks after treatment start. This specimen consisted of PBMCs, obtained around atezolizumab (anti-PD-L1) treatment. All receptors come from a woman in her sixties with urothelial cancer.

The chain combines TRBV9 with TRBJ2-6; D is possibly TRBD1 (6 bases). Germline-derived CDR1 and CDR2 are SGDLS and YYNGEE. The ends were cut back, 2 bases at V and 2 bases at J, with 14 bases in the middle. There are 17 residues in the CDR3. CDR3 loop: CASSVNRESAGANVLTF. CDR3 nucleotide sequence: TGTGCCAGCAGCGTGAACAGGGAATCCGCTGGGGCCAACGTCCTGACTTTC.

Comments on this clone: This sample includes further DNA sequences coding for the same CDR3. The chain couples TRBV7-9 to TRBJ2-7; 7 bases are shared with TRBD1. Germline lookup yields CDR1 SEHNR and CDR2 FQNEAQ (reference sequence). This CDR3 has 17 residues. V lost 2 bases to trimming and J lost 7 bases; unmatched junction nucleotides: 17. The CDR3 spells CASSLSGPDRLAKEQYF. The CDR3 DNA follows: TGTGCCAGCAGCTTAAGTGGCCCGGACAGGCTCGCTAAGGAGCAGTACTTC.

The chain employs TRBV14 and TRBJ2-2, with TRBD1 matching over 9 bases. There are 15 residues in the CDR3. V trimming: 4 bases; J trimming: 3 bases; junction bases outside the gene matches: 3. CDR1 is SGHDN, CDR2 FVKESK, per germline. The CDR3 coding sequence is TGTGCCAGCAGCCGGACAGGGGCTTACACCGGGGAGCTGTTTTTT. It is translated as CASSRTGAYTGELFF.

CDR3 nucleotides: TGTGGTTCACAGGGAGTAGGCTCCTACAATGAGCAGTTCTTC. This gives the protein CGSQGVGSYNEQFF. This chain connects TRBV6-6 to TRBJ2-1, with D maybe TRBD1 (6 bases). Germline-derived CDR1 and CDR2 are MNHNY and SVGAGI (reference sequence). CDR3 length: 14 residues.

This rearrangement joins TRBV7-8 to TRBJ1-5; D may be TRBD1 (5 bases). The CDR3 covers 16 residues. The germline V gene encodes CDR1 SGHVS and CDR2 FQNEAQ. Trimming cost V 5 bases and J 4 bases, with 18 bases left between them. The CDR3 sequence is CASSLHRPRENQPQHF. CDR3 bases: TGTGCCAGCAGCCTCCACAGGCCACGGGAGAATCAGCCCCAGCATTTT.

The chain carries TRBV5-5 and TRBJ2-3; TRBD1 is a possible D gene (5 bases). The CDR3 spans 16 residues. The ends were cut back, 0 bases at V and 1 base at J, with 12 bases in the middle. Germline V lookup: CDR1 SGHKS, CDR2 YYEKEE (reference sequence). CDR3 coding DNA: TGTGCCAGCAGCTTGGAAAGGGGATGGGGCACAGATACGCAGTATTTT. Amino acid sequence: CASSLERGWGTDTQYF. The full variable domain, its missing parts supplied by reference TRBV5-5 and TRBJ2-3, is DAGVTQSPTHLIKTRGQQVTLRCSPISGHKSVSWYQQVLGQGPQFIFQYYEKEERGRGNFPDRFSARQFPNYSSELNVNALLLGDSALYLCASSLERGWGTDTQYFGPGTRLTVL.

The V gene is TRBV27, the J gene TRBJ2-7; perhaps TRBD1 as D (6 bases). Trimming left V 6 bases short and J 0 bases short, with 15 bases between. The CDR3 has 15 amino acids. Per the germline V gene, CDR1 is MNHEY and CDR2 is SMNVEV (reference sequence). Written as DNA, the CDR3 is TGTGCCAGCAGAAGAAGACAGGACTTCTCCTACGAGCAGTACTTC. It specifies CASRRRQDFSYEQYF.

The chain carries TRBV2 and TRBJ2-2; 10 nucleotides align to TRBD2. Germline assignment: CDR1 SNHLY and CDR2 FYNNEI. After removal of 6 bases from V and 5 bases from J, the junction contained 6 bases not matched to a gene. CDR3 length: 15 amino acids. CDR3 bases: TGTGCCAGCAGCGTAGCGGGGGGCAAGACCGGGGAGCTGTTTTTT. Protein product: CASSVAGGKTGELFF.